This T cell receptor (beta chain) was identified in a study of beta chain features in type 1 diabetes. Overall study findings and caveats: An over-representation of cells with high TCR expression could result from cDNA sequencing. VDJ junctions from type 1 diabetes patients carried fewer insertions and larger deletions.

This clone came up a few times. Its antigen is unknown. Reverse transcribing all isolated RNA meant expressed TCRB transcripts were sequenced. It was found that naive, central memory and regulatory T cell samples averaged roughly 3.6 million reads. This table comes from immunoSEQ multiplex PCR, and its TCRdb copy is limited to in-frame clones, with some not included. The table lists nearly 350,000 clones, approximately 8.2% of them singletons. V lost 3 bases to trimming and J lost 3 bases, with 8 bases between them. There are 13 residues in the CDR3. The V gene's germline CDR1 is SGHTA and CDR2 FQGNSA. Every sorted population was more than 98% pure.

J is TRBJ2-5 and V is TRBV7-2, with D unclear. The source is a woman aged 18-29 years in good health. Sequences were obtained from central memory CD4+ T cells from blood. CDR3 nucleotide sequence: TGTGCCAGCAGCTTTAGTCAGAAAGAGACCCAGTACTTC. Protein sequence: CASSFSQKETQYF.